A selection of T cell receptor beta chains follows, all from one sample in a study of T cell clones after liver transplantation. Assay: immunoSEQ multiplex PCR; the TCRdb copy retains only in-frame clones and omits some. This table has tens of thousands of clones, about 82% appearing once. Sequenced here: CD4+ T cells from blood, sampled 46 months after liver transplant. All receptors derive from a human patient who received a liver transplant. Some T cells may be provided by the graft donor. Each CDR3 is given with its conserved first and last residue. Each record gives: clone size, J gene, D gene, V gene, CDR3 length, CDR3 protein, CDR3 DNA. A D gene is named only where the DNA matches it firmly. Clone size appears in some rows only: once, few, many, or a class for an expanded clone.

few | TRBJ1-1 | - | TRBV5-8 | 13 | CASTPGAYTEAFF | TGTGCCAGCACCCCAGGGGCCTACACTGAAGCTTTCTTT
- | TRBJ2-5 | - | TRBV7-2 | 14 | CASSLAGPGETQYF | TGTGCCAGCAGCTTAGCTGGCCCCGGGGAGACCCAGTACTTC
- | TRBJ1-1 | - | TRBV5-1 | 14 | CASSDGGAYTEAFF | TGCGCCAGCAGCGATGGGGGGGCCTATACCGAAGCTTTCTTT
- | TRBJ2-1 | - | TRBV11-2 | 12 | CASSFSNNEQFF | TGTGCCAGCAGCTTTAGCAACAATGAGCAGTTCTTC
- | TRBJ2-5 | - | TRBV5-1 | 15 | CASSPGAVAQETQYF | TGCGCCAGCAGCCCCGGGGCTGTCGCCCAAGAGACCCAGTACTTC
- | TRBJ2-1 | - | TRBV12-5 | 15 | CASGPGGFSYNEQFF | TGTGCTAGTGGTCCAGGGGGGTTCTCCTACAATGAGCAGTTCTTC
- | TRBJ1-2 | - | TRBV11-2 | 14 | CASSLGVGLRGYTF | TGTGCCAGCAGCTTAGGAGTGGGTCTGCGTGGCTACACCTTC
- | TRBJ2-7 | - | TRBV6-6 | 15 | CASSFGPAGSYEQYF | TGTGCCAGCAGTTTCGGACCAGCGGGCTCCTACGAGCAGTACTTC
- | TRBJ2-5 | TRBD2 | TRBV10-2 | 19 | CASSERGGLAGGDQETQYF | TGCGCCAGCAGTGAGAGAGGGGGACTAGCGGGAGGCGACCAAGAGACCCAGTACTTC
- | TRBJ1-4 | - | TRBV30 | 13 | CAWNGLINEKLFF | TGTGCCTGGAACGGCCTCATTAATGAAAAACTGTTTTTT
- | TRBJ1-1 | - | TRBV27 | 13 | CASSLVWYTEAFF | TGTGCCAGCAGTTTAGTATGGTACACTGAAGCTTTCTTT
- | TRBJ1-5 | - | TRBV6-1 | 13 | CASSRHFNQPQHF | TGTGCCAGCAGCAGACATTTCAATCAGCCCCAGCATTTT
- | TRBJ2-5 | TRBD1 | TRBV7-9 | 14 | CASSLGPGGETQYF | TGTGCCAGCAGCTTAGGCCCAGGGGGAGAGACCCAGTACTTC
few | TRBJ2-7 | - | TRBV21-1 | 13 | CASSIGFFYEQYF | TGTGCCAGCAGCATTGGATTTTTCTACGAGCAGTACTTC
- | TRBJ1-2 | TRBD1 | TRBV29-1 | 12 | CSAGQGNYGYTF | TGCAGCGCAGGACAGGGGAACTATGGCTACACCTTC
once | TRBJ2-3 | - | TRBV27 | 14 | CASRNLQLTDTQYF | TGTGCCAGCAGAAACCTTCAGCTCACAGATACGCAGTATTTT
- | TRBJ2-2 | TRBD2 | TRBV27 | 15 | CASSLVLAGPGELFF | TGTGCCAGCAGTTTAGTACTAGCGGGACCCGGGGAGCTGTTTTTT
- | TRBJ1-3 | - | TRBV28 | 17 | CASSGKTGIVLRNTIYF | TGTGCCAGCAGTGGAAAAACTGGGATCGTCCTAAGAAACACCATATATTTT
- | TRBJ1-2 | - | TRBV5-1 | 13 | CASRETGDYGYTF | TGCGCCAGCAGGGAGACAGGCGACTATGGCTACACCTTC
- | TRBJ2-1 | - | TRBV5-6 | 13 | CANSFERSNEQFF | TGTGCCAACAGCTTCGAACGGAGCAATGAGCAGTTCTTC
- | TRBJ2-3 | - | TRBV29-1 | 15 | CSVGRDLTTTDTQYF | TGCAGCGTTGGAAGGGACCTTACAACCACAGATACGCAGTATTTT
few | TRBJ1-1 | TRBD1 | TRBV5-1 | 16 | CASSLSGQHMNTEAFF | TGCGCCAGCAGCTTATCGGGACAGCACATGAACACTGAAGCTTTCTTT
- | TRBJ2-1 | - | TRBV14 | 15 | CASSRGRVSYNEQFF | TGTGCCAGCAGCCGGGGCAGGGTGTCATACAATGAGCAGTTCTTC
- | TRBJ2-7 | - | TRBV2 | 13 | CASKNQGPYEQYF | TGTGCCAGCAAAAACCAGGGCCCCTACGAGCAGTACTTC
once | TRBJ1-2 | TRBD1 | TRBV28 | 16 | CASSSPTGQGHYGYTF | TGTGCCAGCAGCTCCCCGACGGGACAGGGGCACTATGGCTACACCTTC
- | TRBJ2-3 | TRBD2 | TRBV5-1 | 17 | CASSHRPLAGLTDTQYF | TGCGCCAGCAGCCACCGCCCACTAGCGGGGCTCACAGATACGCAGTATTTT
- | TRBJ1-5 | TRBD1 | TRBV7-2 | 16 | CASSLVGTGAGQPQHF | TGTGCCAGCAGCTTAGTGGGAACAGGGGCGGGTCAGCCCCAGCATTTT
many | TRBJ2-1 | - | TRBV4-1 | 16 | CASSQKRGLRNNEQFF | TGCGCCAGCAGCCAGAAGAGGGGTCTTCGAAACAATGAGCAGTTCTTC
once | TRBJ1-5 | TRBD1 | TRBV9 | 14 | CASSVGTGPQPQHF | TGTGCCAGCAGCGTAGGGACAGGGCCTCAGCCCCAGCATTTT
once | TRBJ2-1 | TRBD2 | TRBV7-2 | 17 | CASSPRTSVLSYNEQFF | TGTGCCAGCAGCCCCAGGACTAGCGTCCTATCCTACAATGAGCAGTTCTTC
- | TRBJ2-1 | TRBD1 | TRBV5-5 | 15 | CASSLWTGAGNEQFF | TGTGCCAGCAGCTTGTGGACAGGGGCGGGCAATGAGCAGTTCTTC
- | TRBJ1-1 | - | TRBV2 | 14 | CASSVAWGNTEAFF | TGTGCCAGCAGTGTGGCGTGGGGGAACACTGAAGCTTTCTTT
- | TRBJ1-5 | - | TRBV6-5 | 14 | CASSPRGGNQPQHF | TGTGCCAGCAGTCCTAGGGGAGGCAATCAGCCCCAGCATTTT
- | TRBJ2-5 | TRBD1 | TRBV2 | 14 | CASSAGTAQETQYF | TGTGCCAGCAGTGCGGGGACAGCCCAAGAGACCCAGTACTTC
- | TRBJ2-7 | - | TRBV4-3 | 15 | CASSQDIELSGEQYF | TGCGCCAGCAGCCAAGACATCGAGCTCTCGGGGGAGCAGTACTTC
- | TRBJ2-2 | - | TRBV19 | 14 | CASSIIQNTGELFF | TGTGCCAGTAGTATTATACAGAACACCGGGGAGCTGTTTTTT
- | TRBJ2-3 | TRBD2 | TRBV5-1 | 17 | CASSLLAGSSSTDTQYF | TGCGCCAGCAGCTTACTAGCGGGCAGCTCTAGCACAGATACGCAGTATTTT
- | TRBJ1-2 | - | TRBV19 | 15 | CASSRGGKANYGYTF | TGTGCCAGTAGTAGAGGAGGTAAAGCTAACTATGGCTACACCTTC
- | TRBJ2-7 | TRBD2 | TRBV28 | 15 | CASSLNPSGPYEQYF | TGTGCCAGCAGTTTAAACCCTAGCGGCCCCTACGAGCAGTACTTC
- | TRBJ2-1 | - | TRBV5-6 | 14 | CASSLGDGAGQQFF | TGTGCCAGCAGCTTGGGGGACGGAGCGGGTCAGCAGTTCTTC
- | TRBJ2-1 | TRBD1 | TRBV6-1 | 14 | CASAQSSQGVEQFF | TGTGCCAGCGCGCAGTCGTCTCAGGGGGTTGAGCAGTTCTTC
- | TRBJ1-1 | - | TRBV11-2 | 13 | CASSLDRGTEAFF | TGTGCCAGCAGCTTAGATCGGGGGACTGAAGCTTTCTTT
once | TRBJ1-4 | - | TRBV7-2 | 16 | CASSLEGAATNEKLFF | TGTGCCAGCAGCTTAGAAGGGGCAGCAACTAATGAAAAACTGTTTTTT
- | TRBJ1-1 | - | TRBV18 | 13 | CASSQLGNTEAFF | TGTGCCAGCTCACAGCTGGGGAACACTGAAGCTTTCTTT
- | TRBJ2-1 | TRBD2 | TRBV7-8 | 13 | CASSSGTSGEQFF | TGTGCCAGCAGCTCGGGGACTAGCGGTGAGCAGTTCTTC